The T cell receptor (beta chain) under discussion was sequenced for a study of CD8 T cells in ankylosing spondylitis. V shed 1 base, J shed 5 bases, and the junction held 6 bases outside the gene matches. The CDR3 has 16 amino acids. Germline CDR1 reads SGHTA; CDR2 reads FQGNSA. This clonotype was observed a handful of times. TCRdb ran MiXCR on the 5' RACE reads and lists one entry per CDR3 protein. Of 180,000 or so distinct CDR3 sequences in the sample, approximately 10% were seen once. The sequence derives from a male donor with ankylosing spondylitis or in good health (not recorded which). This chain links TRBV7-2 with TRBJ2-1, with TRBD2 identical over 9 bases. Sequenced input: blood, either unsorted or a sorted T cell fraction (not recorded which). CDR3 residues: CASSLGRSGGHNEQFF. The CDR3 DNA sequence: TGTGCCAGCAGCTTAGGGCGGAGCGGGGGGCACAATGAGCAGTTCTTC.